Listed below are T cell receptor beta chains from one sample, sequenced in a study of early T cells in non-severe SARS-CoV-2 infection. TCRdb reprocessed the 5' RACE reads with MiXCR, giving one entry per CDR3 protein. This sample has under 60,000 distinct CDR3 sequences, with about 12% found just once. The sequenced material came from whole blood. The receptors stem from an adult who was a healthcare worker with PCR-confirmed SARS-CoV-2 infection or an uninfected control (not recorded which). Both conserved end residues are part of each CDR3. The D gene is left open where the match is weak. Part of the rows lack a size; the others show once, few, many or a class for expanded clones.

d_call,clone_size,v_call,j_call,cdr3_nt,cdr3_aa
.,many,TRBV7-3,TRBJ2-1,TGTGCCAGCAGCGTACTTAGTAGCTCCTACAATGAGCAGTTCTTC,CASSVLSSSYNEQFF
.,.,TRBV7-8,TRBJ1-5,TGTGCCAGCAGCCCTCTAGGGCAGCCCCAGCATTTT,CASSPLGQPQHF
.,many,TRBV11-2,TRBJ1-3,TGTGCCAGCAGCTTAGTGGTACAGCCCTCCTCTGGAAACACCATATATTTT,CASSLVVQPSSGNTIYF
TRBD1,few,TRBV2,TRBJ2-3,TGTGCCACGCTCACGGGACAGGGGGCCGCAGATACGCAGTATTTT,CATLTGQGAADTQYF
TRBD2,many,TRBV7-9,TRBJ2-1,TGTGCCAGCAGCGTGAGCGGGAGTAATAATGAGCAGTTCTTC,CASSVSGSNNEQFF
TRBD2,many,TRBV20-1,TRBJ2-5,TGCAGTGCTAGGTTAGCGGGAGTTCGAGAGACCCAGTACTTC,CSARLAGVRETQYF
.,.,TRBV5-1,TRBJ1-2,TGCGCCAGCAGCTTTGAGGCTAACTATGGCTACACCTTC,CASSFEANYGYTF
.,.,TRBV20-1,TRBJ1-3,TGCAGTGCTAGAGATGGGGGCAGGGCTGGAAACACCATATATTTT,CSARDGGRAGNTIYF
.,many,TRBV12-3/TRBV12-4,TRBJ2-6,TGTGCCAGCAGTTTATCTGGGGCCAACGTCCTGACTTTC,CASSLSGANVLTF
.,.,TRBV12-3/TRBV12-4,TRBJ2-7,TGTGCCAGCAGTTTGGGGGGGCAGACTAACGAGCAGTACTTC,CASSLGGQTNEQYF
.,few,TRBV6-5,TRBJ1-5,TGTGCCAGCAGGGCGACAGACACTAGCAATCAGCCCCAGCATTTT,CASRATDTSNQPQHF
TRBD1,.,TRBV2,TRBJ1-4,TGTGCCAGCAGTGCCCAGGGGGCCCTAACTAATGAAAAACTGTTTTTT,CASSAQGALTNEKLFF
.,many,TRBV20-1,TRBJ2-7,TGCAGTGCCGTCGGGGACTACGAGCAGTACTTC,CSAVGDYEQYF
.,many,TRBV5-4,TRBJ1-5,TGTGCCAGCAGCTTGGGAGGCCCAGGGTATAGCAATCAGCCCCAGCATTTT,CASSLGGPGYSNQPQHF
.,.,TRBV7-8,TRBJ1-2,TGTGCCAGCAGCTCTCAGGGGAATTATGGCTACACCTTC,CASSSQGNYGYTF
.,many,TRBV20-1,TRBJ2-7,TGCAGTGCTAGCTGGGGGCAGGGGAGGAACGAGCAGTACTTC,CSASWGQGRNEQYF
TRBD2,many,TRBV7-6,TRBJ2-6,TGTGCCAGCAGCCCCCAATGGGGGGGGTTATCTGGGGCCAACGTCCTGACTTTC,CASSPQWGGLSGANVLTF
.,many,TRBV3-1,TRBJ1-5,TGTGCCAGCAGCCAAGATCCGGATCAGCCCCAGCATTTT,CASSQDPDQPQHF
.,.,TRBV20-1,TRBJ1-2,TGCAGTGCCCCTCTCGTTGTGCGCAGCCACACCTTC,CSAPLVVRSHTF
.,many,TRBV20-1,TRBJ2-5,TGCAGTGCTAGAGGGCACCCCGGAGTAGAGACCCAGTACTTC,CSARGHPGVETQYF
TRBD1,many,TRBV6-5,TRBJ1-2,TGTGCCAGCAGTTACCGCCTTCCGGGACAGGGGATTAACTATGGCTACACCTTC,CASSYRLPGQGINYGYTF
TRBD1,many,TRBV19,TRBJ2-1,TGTGCCAGTACCGAATCAGGGGGTTGGAATGAGCAGTTCTTC,CASTESGGWNEQFF
.,few,TRBV3-1,TRBJ1-1,TGTGCCAGCAGCCAAGAATGGTGGACTGAAGCTTTCTTT,CASSQEWWTEAFF
.,.,TRBV27,TRBJ1-2,TGTGCCAGCAGTTCCCCAGGGACCAACTATGGCTACACCTTC,CASSSPGTNYGYTF
.,many,TRBV10-2,TRBJ1-1,TGCGCCACCTGGACAGCCTTGAACACTGAAGCTTTCTTT,CATWTALNTEAFF
.,many,TRBV5-1,TRBJ1-1,TGCGCCAGCAGCTTAGACGGGACACGGATGATGAACACTGAAGCTTTCTTT,CASSLDGTRMMNTEAFF